Below are 32 T cell receptor beta chains sequenced from a single sample in a study of T cells expressing NK-cell markers. No DNA is given; TCRdb re-called the 5' RACE reads and lists each CDR3 protein once. In all, the sample yields about 460,000 distinct CDR3 sequences. The specimen was blood T cells: a sorted CD56 or NKG2C T cell subset, CD4+ or CD8+ T cells, or bulk PBMC T cells (not recorded which). These receptors were taken from a woman between 45 and 65 years old in good health.

The chain has TRBV4-1 and TRBJ2-1. The CDR3 is 16 residues long. Germline CDR1 MGHRA, CDR2 YSYEKL. CDR3 amino acids: CASSQGRGYSYNEQFF.

The chain combines TRBV7-3 with TRBJ2-7; TCRdb calls TRBD2, which cannot be checked without DNA. CDR3 length equals 14 residues. Looked up from germline, CDR1 is SGHTA and CDR2 is FQGTGA. CDR3 loop: CASSSGLAGGEQYF. Supplemented by reference TRBV7-3 and TRBJ2-7, the full variable domain reads GAGVSQTPSNKVTEKGKYVELRCDPISGHTALYWYRQSLGQGPEFLIYFQGTGAADDSGLPNDRFFAVRPEGSVSTLKIQRTERGDSAVYLCASSSGLAGGEQYFGPGTRLTVT.

The chain carries TRBV30 and TRBJ2-1; TCRdb designates TRBD2, a call that cannot be tested without DNA. The CDR3 sequence is 14 residues long. Per germline, CDR1 GTSNPN and CDR2 SVGIG (reference sequence). CDR3 loop: CAFSLGLGAGEQFF.

The chain joins TRBV5-1 to TRBJ2-2; with no DNA, the TCRdb D assignment of TRBD1 cannot be verified. Germline V gene sequence: CDR1 SGHRS, CDR2 YFSETQ. The CDR3 is made up of 17 amino acids. The CDR3 protein is CASSSRRTGGLTGELFF.

This rearrangement joins TRBV10-3 to TRBJ1-1; checking the TCRdb D call of TRBD1 is not possible without DNA. CDR3 size: 12 residues. Per the germline V gene, CDR1 is ENHRY and CDR2 is SYGVKD. The CDR3 reads CAIRQGGTEAFF.

The rearrangement links TRBV20-1 to TRBJ2-5; the D call of TRBD1 rests on TCRdb alone, since no DNA is present to check it. The CDR3 runs to 14 residues. CDR1 and CDR2 from the germline V gene are DFQATT and SNEGSKA (reference sequence). This chain's CDR3 is CSALDRTTSGTQYF.

This chain connects TRBV5-6 to TRBJ2-3; TCRdb gives TRBD2 as the D gene, but with no DNA this cannot be confirmed. The CDR3 consists of 16 residues. Germline assignment: CDR1 SGHDT and CDR2 YYEEEE. CDR3 loop: CASTSSAAGGRDTQYF. Complete variable domain (other parts from reference TRBV5-6 and TRBJ2-3): DAGVTQSPTHLIKTRGQQVTLRCSPKSGHDTVSWYQQALGQGPQFIFQYYEEEERQRGNFPDRFSGHQFPNYSSELNVNALLLGDSALYLCASTSSAAGGRDTQYFGPGTRLTVL.

The gene calls are TRBV4-2 and TRBJ2-6. Germline CDR1 reads LGHNA; CDR2 reads YNFKEQ. The CDR3 is made up of 17 amino acids. The CDR3 sequence: CASSQAPTGSGANVLTF.

The chain combines TRBV11-2 with TRBJ1-1; TCRdb indicates TRBD1, and absent DNA this call remains unverified. This CDR3 comprises 14 residues. CDR1 is SGHAT and CDR2 is FQNNGV in the germline V gene. CDR3 sequence: CASSLETGITEAFF.

The J gene is TRBJ2-1, the V gene TRBV20-1; lacking DNA, the TRBD2 call made by TCRdb goes unchecked. This CDR3 has 18 residues. Per the germline V gene, CDR1 is DFQATT and CDR2 is SNEGSKA (reference sequence). This chain's CDR3 is CSARDGGTSGRGGVEQFF.

The V gene is TRBV6-5, the J gene TRBJ2-1; the TCRdb call, TRBD1, lacks DNA for checking. Germline CDR1 reads MNHEY; CDR2 reads SVGAGI. This CDR3 has 17 residues. The CDR3 is CASSYSLVGVTYNEQFF.

The chain couples TRBV24-1 to TRBJ2-2; TCRdb indicates TRBD1, and absent DNA this call remains unverified. Looked up from germline, CDR1 is KGHDR and CDR2 is SFDVKD. This CDR3 spans 13 amino acids. The CDR3 sequence: CATSDTGDWELFF.

The chain carries TRBV30 and TRBJ2-2; the D call from TCRdb, TRBD2, cannot be confirmed without DNA. Germline V gives CDR1 GTSNPN, CDR2 SVGIG (reference sequence). The CDR3 extends over 17 amino acids. This CDR3 is CAWGKGLAGEYTGELFF.

The chain joins TRBV15 to TRBJ1-5. The CDR3 loop spans 15 amino acids. The germline CDR1 and CDR2 sequences are LNHNV and YYDKDF (reference sequence). CDR3 protein: CATSRAGGSNQPQHF.

The genes are TRBV20-1 and TRBJ1-2; TCRdb indicates TRBD1, and absent DNA this call remains unverified. This CDR3 contains 16 residues. Germline CDR1 DFQATT, CDR2 SNEGSKA (reference sequence). CDR3 in amino acids: CSARAPGARFNYGYTF.

This chain joins TRBV3-1 and TRBJ1-2. Germline V gives CDR1 LGHDT, CDR2 YNNKEL (reference sequence). The CDR3 is made up of 11 amino acids. The CDR3 sequence: CASSQGTGYTF. The full variable domain, completed using reference TRBV3-1 and TRBJ1-2, is DTAVSQTPKYLVTQMGNDKSIKCEQNLGHDTMYWYKQDSKKFLKIMFSYNNKELIINETVPNRFSPKSPDKAHLNLHINSLELGDSAVYFCASSQGTGYTFGSGTRLTVV.

The genes are TRBV6-5 and TRBJ2-5; without DNA, the TCRdb call of TRBD1 cannot be checked. Germline V lookup: CDR1 MNHEY, CDR2 SVGAGI. There are 13 residues in the CDR3. This CDR3 is CASSTPWTETQYF.

The genes are TRBV6-2 or TRBV6-3 and TRBJ1-4; TCRdb designates TRBD1, a call that cannot be tested without DNA. Germline loops: CDR1 MNHEY, CDR2 SVGEGT. This CDR3 has 14 residues. The CDR3 is CASSYQGAGEKLFF.

The gene calls are TRBV4-1 and TRBJ1-5; TCRdb returns TRBD1, unconfirmable since there is no DNA. CDR3 length equals 15 residues. The V gene's germline CDR1 is MGHRA and CDR2 YSYEKL. The CDR3 here is CASSQDLQGWQPQHF.

This rearrangement joins TRBV15 to TRBJ2-2; TCRdb's D gene call, TRBD2, goes unchecked for lack of DNA. CDR3 length: 13 amino acids. Per the germline V gene, CDR1 is LNHNV and CDR2 is YYDKDF (reference sequence). The CDR3 is CATSRAGSGELFF.

The chain is built from TRBV7-3 and TRBJ1-2; checking the TCRdb D call of TRBD1 is not possible without DNA. The germline gives CDR1 SGHTA, CDR2 FQGTGA. The CDR3 extends over 15 amino acids. CDR3 residues: CASSLMGQGNYGYTF.

The V call is TRBV6-5, the J call TRBJ2-1; TCRdb's D call of TRBD1 is untestable without DNA. The CDR3 length is 16 residues. Germline values: CDR1 MNHEY, CDR2 SVGAGI. CDR3 amino acids: CASSSRGGPSYNEQFF.

The V call is TRBV7-6, the J call TRBJ2-7; there is no DNA to check the TCRdb D call of TRBD2. This CDR3 has 16 amino acids. CDR1 is SGHVS and CDR2 is FNYEAQ in the germline V gene. The CDR3 protein is CASSSASGRARNEQYF.

J is TRBJ2-1 and V is TRBV20-1; TCRdb outputs TRBD2, but without DNA this stays unchecked. The germline V gene has CDR1 DFQATT and CDR2 SNEGSKA (reference sequence). The CDR3 has 15 residues. The CDR3 loop reads CSARDLAGGPFEQFF.

The CDR3 here is CASRTRTLGNEQFF. This chain joins TRBV5-1 and TRBJ2-1; TCRdb picks TRBD2, but there is no DNA to check that call. Germline CDR1 and CDR2: SGHRS and YFSETQ. The CDR3 length is 14 residues. The full variable domain, rest sourced from reference TRBV5-1 and TRBJ2-1, is KAGVTQTPRYLIKTRGQQVTLSCSPISGHRSVSWYQQTPGQGLQFLFEYFSETQRNKGNFPGRFSGRQFSNSRSEMNVSTLELGDSALYLCASRTRTLGNEQFFGPGTRLTVL.

The chain uses TRBV29-1 and TRBJ2-3; TCRdb picks TRBD1, but there is no DNA to check that call. This CDR3 spans 14 amino acids. Germline CDR1 and CDR2: SQVTM and ANQGSEA. CDR3 loop: CSVDRDRAPDTQYF.

The rearrangement links TRBV27 to TRBJ1-1; the D call from TCRdb, TRBD1, cannot be confirmed without DNA. From germline, CDR1 is MNHEY and CDR2 SMNVEV (reference sequence). CDR3 length: 19 amino acids. The CDR3 sequence is CASSSTPRQGISLITEAFF.

The chain employs TRBV7-9 and TRBJ2-1. Germline V gene lookup returns CDR1 SEHNR and CDR2 FQNEAQ (reference sequence). This CDR3 has 12 residues. CDR3 sequence reads: CASSLDHLEQFF.

The V call is TRBV12-3 or TRBV12-4, the J call TRBJ2-1; TCRdb gives TRBD2 as the D gene, but with no DNA this cannot be confirmed. CDR3 length: 14 residues. This chain's CDR3 is CASSPERGYNEQFF.

This chain joins TRBV5-1 and TRBJ2-6; TCRdb's D gene call, TRBD1, goes unchecked for lack of DNA. Germline values: CDR1 SGHRS, CDR2 YFSETQ. This CDR3 comprises 17 residues. CDR3 in amino acids: CASSLASRGAGANVLTF. The full variable domain, completed using reference TRBV5-1 and TRBJ2-6, is KAGVTQTPRYLIKTRGQQVTLSCSPISGHRSVSWYQQTPGQGLQFLFEYFSETQRNKGNFPGRFSGRQFSNSRSEMNVSTLELGDSALYLCASSLASRGAGANVLTFGAGSRLTVL.

The chain recombines TRBV4-1 with TRBJ2-5; TCRdb gives TRBD1 as the D gene, but with no DNA this cannot be confirmed. This CDR3 spans 15 amino acids. CDR1 is MGHRA and CDR2 is YSYEKL in the germline V gene. The CDR3 loop reads CASSQEGQGGETQYF.

The chain uses TRBV27 and TRBJ1-1; TCRdb returns TRBD1, unconfirmable since there is no DNA. The CDR3 consists of 15 residues. CDR1 is MNHEY and CDR2 is SMNVEV in the germline V gene (reference sequence). The CDR3 sequence is CASSNPRQGNTEAFF.